This T cell receptor beta chain was found in a study of T cell responses to AZD1222 COVID-19 vaccine (dated by TCRdb to the early 2020s). About the full investigation: AZD1222 recipients with second doses at about 4 weeks or about 12 weeks were pooled, because spike-specific TCR depth and breadth did not differ between schedules. A total of 230 or so trial participants underwent TCR sequencing, of whom 207 received two doses of AZD1222 and some 26 received two doses of the MenACWY control vaccine. Trial participants were enrolled by age into 18-55, 56-69 and 70-plus year subgroups, with around 150, 28 and 57 TCR-sequenced participants respectively. Overall results and qualifications from the work: Conclusions about previously exposed vaccinees were limited because only a handful of AZD1222 recipients were SARS-CoV-2 seropositive at baseline. Most participants were white British and females outnumbered males, and the authors suggested that clonal diversity may have been underestimated. Because no day 14 peak-response samples were available, the repertoires could be characterized only after the peak T cell response. Reportedly, almost half of the unique spike-specific TCRs recognized epitopes lying outside the regions that are mutated in the B.1.351 and B.1.1.7 variants. In the small 56-69-year group, the increase in depth fell short of significance, most likely because of low power. The vaccine-associated CD4 TCRs covered the entire spike protein, and the dominant responses fell in regions 160-218 and 743-854. After two AZD1222 doses, spike-specific TCR breadth and depth were significantly higher than at day 0 and than in MenACWY recipients.

The time point label for this specimen denotes: baseline before first vaccination. Vaccinee samples were obtained from the UK trials COV001 and COV002, which included a single-blind randomized controlled phase 2/3 trial of AZD1222 (ChAdOx1 nCoV-19) in healthy adults. For TCRbeta chain sequencing, PBMC samples from trial participants were taken at day 0 and at day 28 after the second dose. The CDR3 regions of human TCRbeta chains were analyzed by immunosequencing. The authors processed their data as follows. Repertoire TCRs were matched against a reference library of SARS-CoV-2-specific TCRs generated with the MIRA antigen-specificity platform. Breadth meant the fraction of unique TCRs that were SARS-CoV-2-associated, whereas depth meant the fraction of total T cells that were SARS-CoV-2-associated. Each spike-specific TCR was assigned to its reactive spike region and to a CD4 or CD8 class using the MIRA data. Log10-transformed breadth and depth values were compared by one-way ANOVA with Sidak's multiple comparisons tests. In TCRdb, the immuneACCESS table is reduced to in-frame sequences with V and J assigned. These tables do not hold every clone; where another copy was compared, an unresolved V gene accounts for under half, and the others remain unexplained. For V, J and clone size, that table is used; D and trimming come from the DNA. The sample table contains 150,000 or so clones; only one count was recorded for around 89% of them. The ten most abundant clones make up 2.5% to 4% of the sample.

Including cysteine and phenylalanine, the CDR3 has 16 amino acids. The DNA shown is the 48-base CDR3, in frame from base 1. The germline V gene gives CDR1 as MGHRA and CDR2 as YSYEKL. The germline V end is reduced by 0 bases and the J end by 2 bases; junction bases left unmatched: 4. On this clone: The clone's antigen remains unknown. No base-level quality is on record; no much larger clone is a single base apart.

The receptor was isolated from an adult in good health. The sample consisted of peripheral blood, taken on day 0 of AZD1222 vaccination. The chain joins TRBV4-1 to TRBJ1-5, and 7 junctional nucleotides match TRBD1. The DNA sequence reads TGCGCCAGCAGCCAAGATTCCCAGGGGGGCAATCAGCCCCAGCATTTT. Its protein product is CASSQDSQGGNQPQHF.